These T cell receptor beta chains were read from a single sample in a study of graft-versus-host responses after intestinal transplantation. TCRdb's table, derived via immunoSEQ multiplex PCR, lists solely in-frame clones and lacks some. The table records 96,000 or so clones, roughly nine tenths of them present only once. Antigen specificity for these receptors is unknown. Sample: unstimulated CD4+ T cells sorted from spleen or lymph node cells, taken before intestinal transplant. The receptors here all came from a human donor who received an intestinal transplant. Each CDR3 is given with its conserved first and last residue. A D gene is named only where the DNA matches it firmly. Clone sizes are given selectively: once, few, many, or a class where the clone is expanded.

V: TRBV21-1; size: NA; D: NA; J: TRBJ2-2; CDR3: CASSKEEQGFTGELFF; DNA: TGTGCCAGCAGCAAAGAGGAACAGGGCTTCACCGGGGAGCTGTTTTTT
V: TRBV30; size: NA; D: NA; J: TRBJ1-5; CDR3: CAWSVNRYSNQPQHF; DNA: TGTGCCTGGAGTGTAAACAGATATAGCAATCAGCCCCAGCATTTT
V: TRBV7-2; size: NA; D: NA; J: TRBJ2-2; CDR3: CASSLEFGTGELFF; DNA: TGTGCCAGCAGCTTAGAGTTCGGCACCGGGGAGCTGTTTTTT
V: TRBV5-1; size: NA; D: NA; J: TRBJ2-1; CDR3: CASSFRDNSYNEQFF; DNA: TGCGCCAGCAGCTTCCGGGACAACTCCTACAATGAGCAGTTCTTC
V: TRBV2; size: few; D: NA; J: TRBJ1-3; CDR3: CASSDQRRLGNTIYF; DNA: TGTGCCAGCAGTGATCAAAGGAGGCTTGGAAACACCATATATTTT
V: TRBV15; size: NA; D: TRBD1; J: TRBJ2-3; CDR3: CATSRTGTGGDTQYF; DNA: TGTGCCACCAGCAGGACCGGGACAGGGGGAGATACGCAGTATTTT
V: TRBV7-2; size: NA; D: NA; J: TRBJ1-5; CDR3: CASSLAAGSNQPQHF; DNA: TGTGCCAGCAGCTTAGCGGCGGGAAGCAATCAGCCCCAGCATTTT
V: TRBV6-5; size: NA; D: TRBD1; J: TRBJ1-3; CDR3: CASRTGQGALPIYF; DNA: TGTGCCAGCAGGACTGGACAGGGGGCTTTACCCATATATTTT
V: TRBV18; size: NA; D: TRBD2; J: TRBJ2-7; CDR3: CASSPRGAYEQYF; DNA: TGTGCCAGCTCACCGCGGGGGGCATACGAGCAGTACTTC
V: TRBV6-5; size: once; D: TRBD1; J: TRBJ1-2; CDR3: CASSNRRQGRGYTF; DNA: TGTGCCAGCAGCAACCGGCGACAGGGTCGGGGCTACACCTTC
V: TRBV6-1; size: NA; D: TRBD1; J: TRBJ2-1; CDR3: CASSGRTGDWNEQFF; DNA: TGTGCCAGCAGTGGGAGGACAGGTGATTGGAATGAGCAGTTCTTC
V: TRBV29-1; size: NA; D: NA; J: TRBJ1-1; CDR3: CSVDQDTGSAFF; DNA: TGCAGCGTTGATCAGGACACAGGGTCAGCTTTCTTT
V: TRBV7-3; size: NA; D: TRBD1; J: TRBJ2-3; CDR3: CASSLTFQTGSTDTQYF; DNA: TGTGCCAGCAGCTTAACGTTCCAGACAGGGAGCACAGATACGCAGTATTTT
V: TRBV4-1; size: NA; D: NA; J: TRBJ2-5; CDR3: CASSQEGGGAGLREETQYF; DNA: TGCGCCAGCAGCCAAGAAGGAGGGGGAGCGGGATTACGAGAAGAGACCCAGTACTTC
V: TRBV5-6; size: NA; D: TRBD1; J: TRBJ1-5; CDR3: CASSLSGTGGYQPQHF; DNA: TGTGCCAGCAGCTTGTCCGGGACAGGGGGTTATCAGCCCCAGCATTTT
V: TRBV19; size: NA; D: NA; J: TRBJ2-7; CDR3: CASNREAFSYEQYF; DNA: TGTGCCAGTAACCGGGAAGCCTTTAGCTACGAGCAGTACTTC
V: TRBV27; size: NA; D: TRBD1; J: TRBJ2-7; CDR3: CASSLFGTDSYEQYF; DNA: TGTGCCAGCAGTTTATTCGGGACAGACTCCTACGAGCAGTACTTC
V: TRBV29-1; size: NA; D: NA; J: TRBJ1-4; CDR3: CSVLGGTNEKLFF; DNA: TGCAGCGTTTTGGGAGGGACTAATGAAAAACTGTTTTTT
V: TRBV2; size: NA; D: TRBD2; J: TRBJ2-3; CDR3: CASSSGSTDTQYF; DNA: TGTGCCAGTTCTAGCGGGAGCACAGATACGCAGTATTTT
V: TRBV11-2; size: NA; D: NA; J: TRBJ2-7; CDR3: CASSFQGGEQYF; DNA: TGTGCCAGCAGCTTCCAAGGGGGCGAGCAGTACTTC
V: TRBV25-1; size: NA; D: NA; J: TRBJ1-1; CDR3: CASSARGKGDTEAFF; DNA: TGTGCCAGCAGTGCTCGTGGGAAGGGGGATACTGAAGCTTTCTTT
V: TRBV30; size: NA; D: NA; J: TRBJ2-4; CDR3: CAWSSRTGKNIQYF; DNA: TGTGCCTGGAGTTCAAGAACAGGCAAAAACATTCAGTACTTC
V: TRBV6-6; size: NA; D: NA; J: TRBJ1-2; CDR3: CASSRRGGGYTF; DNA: TGTGCCAGCAGCCGTCGGGGTGGAGGCTACACCTTC
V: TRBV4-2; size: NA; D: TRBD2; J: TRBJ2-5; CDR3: CASSQVSGGAGETQYF; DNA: TGTGCCAGCAGCCAGGTTAGCGGGGGAGCCGGGGAGACCCAGTACTTC
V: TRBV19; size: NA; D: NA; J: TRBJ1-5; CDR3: CASMIAATPGFNQPQHF; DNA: TGTGCCAGTATGATCGCGGCTACCCCGGGTTTCAATCAGCCCCAGCATTTT
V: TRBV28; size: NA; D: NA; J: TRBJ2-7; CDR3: CASSSTATYEQYF; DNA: TGTGCCAGCAGTTCAACAGCAACCTACGAGCAGTACTTC
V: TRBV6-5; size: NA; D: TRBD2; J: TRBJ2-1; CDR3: CASRPPGGRNEQFF; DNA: TGTGCCAGCAGACCTCCGGGGGGGAGGAATGAGCAGTTCTTC
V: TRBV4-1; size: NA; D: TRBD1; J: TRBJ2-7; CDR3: CASSRPGQGAGEQYF; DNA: TGCGCCAGCAGCCGACCGGGACAGGGGGCGGGGGAGCAGTACTTC
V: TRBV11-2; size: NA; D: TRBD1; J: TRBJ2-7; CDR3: CASSLAALSGGPYEQYF; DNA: TGTGCCAGCAGCTTAGCGGCCTTGTCAGGGGGTCCCTACGAGCAGTACTTC
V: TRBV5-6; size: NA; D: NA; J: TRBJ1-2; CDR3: CASSLPGLGLRFGYTF; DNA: TGTGCCAGCAGCTTGCCCGGATTGGGCCTTAGATTTGGCTACACCTTC
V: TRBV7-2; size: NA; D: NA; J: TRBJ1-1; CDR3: CASSLQGSGTEAFF; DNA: TGTGCCAGCAGCCTCCAGGGGTCGGGCACTGAAGCTTTCTTT
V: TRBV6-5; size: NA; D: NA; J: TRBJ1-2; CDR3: CASRAIDRFFGYTF; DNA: TGTGCCAGCAGGGCAATCGACAGATTTTTCGGCTACACCTTC
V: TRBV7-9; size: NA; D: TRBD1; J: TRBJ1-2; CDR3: CASSQRAQGDYGYTF; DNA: TGTGCCAGCAGCCAAAGAGCACAGGGGGACTATGGCTACACCTTC
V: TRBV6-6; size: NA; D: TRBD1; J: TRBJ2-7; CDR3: CASSIRDRTYEQYF; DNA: TGTGCCAGCAGTATCCGGGACAGAACCTACGAGCAGTACTTC
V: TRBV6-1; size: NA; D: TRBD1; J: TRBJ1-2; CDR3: CASRETGGARGYTF; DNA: TGTGCCAGCAGAGAGACAGGGGGCGCGAGGGGCTACACCTTC
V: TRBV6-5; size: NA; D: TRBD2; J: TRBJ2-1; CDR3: CASSLLAGGLGEQFF; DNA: TGTGCCAGCAGCTTACTAGCGGGGGGGCTCGGTGAGCAGTTCTTC
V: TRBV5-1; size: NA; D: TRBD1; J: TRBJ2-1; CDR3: CASSLGTGVVDEQFF; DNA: TGCGCCAGCAGCCTCGGGACAGGGGTAGTGGATGAGCAGTTCTTC
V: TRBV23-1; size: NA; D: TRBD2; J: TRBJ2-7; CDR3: CASSQGTLAGGPVTYEQYF; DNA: TGCGCCAGCAGCCAGGGGACCTTAGCGGGGGGGCCTGTCACCTACGAGCAGTACTTC
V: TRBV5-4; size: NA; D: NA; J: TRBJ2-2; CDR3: CASSGFANTGELFF; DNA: TGTGCCAGCAGCGGCTTCGCGAACACCGGGGAGCTGTTTTTT
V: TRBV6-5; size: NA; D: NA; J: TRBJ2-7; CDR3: CASSDRREQYF; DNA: TGTGCCAGCAGCGACAGACGCGAGCAGTACTTC
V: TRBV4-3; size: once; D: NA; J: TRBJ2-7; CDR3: CASSQWEGGPPYEQYF; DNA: TGCGCCAGCAGCCAATGGGAGGGGGGGCCCCCCTACGAGCAGTACTTC